Listed below are T cell receptor beta chains from one sample, sequenced in a study of early T cells in non-severe SARS-CoV-2 infection. TCRdb recomputed calls from the 5' RACE reads with MiXCR, one row per CDR3 protein. The sample carries around 23,000 distinct CDR3 sequences, 4% to 5.5% recorded once. What was sequenced was whole blood. Receptors were obtained from an adult who was a healthcare worker with PCR-confirmed SARS-CoV-2 infection or an uninfected control (not recorded which). CDR3s include the opening cysteine and the closing phenylalanine or tryptophan. The D gene is left open where the match is weak. Size values are once, few and many counts, or a class for expanded clones, and some rows have none.

CDR3	DNA	V	J	D	size
CSVEKGGSQETQYF	TGCAGCGTTGAGAAGGGGGGAAGCCAAGAGACCCAGTACTTC	TRBV29-1	TRBJ2-5	.	.
CASSSLRHTDTQYF	TGTGCCAGCAGTTCCTTGCGGCACACAGATACGCAGTATTTT	TRBV7-2	TRBJ2-3	.	many
CASSLGGTDTQYF	TGTGCCAGCAGCTTAGGGGGTACAGATACGCAGTATTTT	TRBV7-8	TRBJ2-3	.	.
CASSRPSAITDTQYF	TGTGCCAGCTCACGTCCTAGCGCTATCACAGATACGCAGTATTTT	TRBV19	TRBJ2-3	.	.
CASSPARGSSYNEQFF	TGTGCCAGCTCACCTGCGAGGGGAAGCTCCTACAATGAGCAGTTCTTC	TRBV18	TRBJ2-1	.	many
CASSTGMTEAFF	TGCGCCAGCAGCACCGGTATGACTGAAGCTTTCTTT	TRBV5-1	TRBJ1-1	.	many
CASSQPGPGTGELFF	TGTGCCAGCAGCCAACCCGGGCCCGGCACCGGGGAGCTGTTTTTT	TRBV4-2	TRBJ2-2	.	many
CASNTRTGRETQYF	TGTGCCAGCAATACAAGGACAGGGCGAGAGACCCAGTACTTC	TRBV28	TRBJ2-5	TRBD1	many
CAGGASGMYNEQFF	TGTGCCGGTGGGGCTAGCGGAATGTACAATGAGCAGTTCTTC	TRBV28	TRBJ2-1	TRBD2	many
CSARSSRHEQFF	TGCAGTGCTAGATCCAGCCGACATGAGCAGTTCTTC	TRBV20-1	TRBJ2-1	.	many
CASSVGDREQYF	TGCGCCAGCAGCGTCGGGGACCGCGAGCAGTACTTC	TRBV5-1	TRBJ2-7	.	few
CASTRLAGGGVNTEAFF	TGTGCCAGCACCCGCTTGGCAGGAGGGGGGGTTAACACTGAAGCTTTCTTT	TRBV2	TRBJ1-1	.	.
CSARRTGKDEQYF	TGCAGTGCTAGAAGGACAGGGAAGGACGAGCAGTACTTC	TRBV20-1	TRBJ2-7	TRBD1	many
CASSSATGAADTQYF	TGTGCCAGCAGTTCGGCTACAGGGGCCGCAGATACGCAGTATTTT	TRBV12-3/TRBV12-4	TRBJ2-3	TRBD1	many
CASSLEYRGKYEQYF	TGCGCCAGCAGCCTAGAGTACAGGGGGAAGTACGAGCAGTACTTC	TRBV4-3	TRBJ2-7	TRBD1	many
CSAVPGTSSSYEQYF	TGCAGTGCTGTCCCCGGGACTTCCAGCTCCTACGAGCAGTACTTC	TRBV20-1	TRBJ2-7	.	few
CASRTEYLTDTQYF	TGTGCCAGCCGGACAGAATACCTCACAGATACGCAGTATTTT	TRBV2	TRBJ2-3	.	many
CASSLDSPQETQYF	TGTGCCAGCTCACTAGACAGCCCTCAAGAGACCCAGTACTTC	TRBV18	TRBJ2-5	.	many
CASTFWRGAGLRWTEAFF	TGTGCCAGCACCTTCTGGCGGGGGGCGGGTTTGAGGTGGACTGAAGCTTTCTTT	TRBV28	TRBJ1-1	.	.
CASSLRASGAAYNEQFF	TGTGCCAGCAGCTTAAGGGCTAGCGGGGCGGCCTACAATGAGCAGTTCTTC	TRBV7-3	TRBJ2-1	TRBD2	many